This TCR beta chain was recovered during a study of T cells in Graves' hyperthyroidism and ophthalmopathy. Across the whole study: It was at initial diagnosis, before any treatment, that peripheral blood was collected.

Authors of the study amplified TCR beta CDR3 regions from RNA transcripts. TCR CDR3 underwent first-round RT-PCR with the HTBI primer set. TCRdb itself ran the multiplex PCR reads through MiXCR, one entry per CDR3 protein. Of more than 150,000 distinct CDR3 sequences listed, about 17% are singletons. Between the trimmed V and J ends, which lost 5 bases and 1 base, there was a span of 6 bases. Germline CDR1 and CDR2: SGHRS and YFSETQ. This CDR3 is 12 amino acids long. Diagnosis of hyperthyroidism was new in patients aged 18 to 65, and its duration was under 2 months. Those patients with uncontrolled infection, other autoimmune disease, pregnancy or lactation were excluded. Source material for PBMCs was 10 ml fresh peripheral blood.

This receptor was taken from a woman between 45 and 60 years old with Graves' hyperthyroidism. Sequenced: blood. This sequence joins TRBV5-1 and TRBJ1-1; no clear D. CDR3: CASRNTNTEAFF. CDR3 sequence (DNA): TGCGCCAGCAGGAACACGAACACTGAAGCTTTCTTT.